The present TCR beta chain was sequenced within a study of blood T cell repertoires in COVID-19. Only in-frame clones appear in the TCRdb table, and some are missing; sequencing was by immunoSEQ multiplex PCR. The profile shows over 70,000 clones, approximately 88% of them singletons. Trimming removed 4 bases at V and 6 bases at J, with 14 bases between. CDR1 and CDR2 from the germline V gene are SGHRS and YFSETQ. The CDR3 length is 15 residues. Source material: peripheral blood. The receptor comes from a man older than 75 with acute or convalescent COVID-19. The chain recombines TRBV5-1 with TRBJ1-6, with D maybe TRBD1 (6 bases). CDR3 nucleotides: TGCGCCAGCAGCGTACAGGGAGACGGTAATTCACCCCTCCACTTT. Its protein is CASSVQGDGNSPLHF.